Shown below are 17 T cell receptor beta chains from a single sample sequenced in a study of blood T cells in healthy people across ages. A second PCR of roughly 6 to 12 cycles used a sample-barcoded 5' primer and a J-beta primer mix. One entry per CDR3 protein results from TCRdb running MiXCR on the 5' RACE reads. The repertoire holds 650,000 to 1,000,000 distinct CDR3 sequences, with 46% as singletons. What was sequenced was blood. The receptors come from a man aged 80 or over in good health.

Ten or more counts support this clonotype. This chain uses TRBV11-2 with TRBJ2-1; unclear D gene. The V and J ends lost 8 bases and 8 bases respectively, with 13 bases between them. This CDR3 comprises 12 residues. CDR1 and CDR2 from the germline V gene are SGHAT and FQNNGV. CDR3 sequence (DNA): TGTGCCAGCGCTCCTAGGGTGTATGAGCAGTTCTTC. It specifies CASAPRVYEQFF.

The V gene is TRBV4-3, the J gene TRBJ2-3, with D maybe TRBD1 (6 bases). V lost 0 bases and J lost 4, with 11 bases in between. There are 15 residues in the CDR3. Germline lookup yields CDR1 LGHNA and CDR2 YSLEER. CDR3 in amino acids: CASSQDSQGPDTQYF. CDR3 bases: TGCGCCAGCAGCCAAGATTCCCAGGGGCCAGATACGCAGTATTTT.

This clonotype was detected a few times. The gene calls are TRBV18 and TRBJ2-7, with a weak D call TRBD2 (5 bases). Trimming pared 6 bases from V and 3 bases from J, leaving 21 bases between. The CDR3 contains 16 residues. Germline CDR1 KGHSH, CDR2 LQKENI. The CDR3 loop reads CASSPIAGRGSYEQYF. In nucleotides, the CDR3 is TGTGCCAGCTCCCCTATTGCGGGTCGGGGAAGCTACGAGCAGTACTTC. The variable domain in full, completed from reference TRBV18 and TRBJ2-7, reads NAGVMQNPRHLVRRRGQEARLRCSPMKGHSHVYWYRQLPEEGLKFMVYLQKENIIDESGMPKERFSAEFPKEGPSILRIQQVVRGDSAAYFCASSPIAGRGSYEQYFGPGTRLTVT.

The chain is built from TRBV4-3 and TRBJ2-7; D not certain. There are 13 residues in the CDR3. V lost 0 bases, J lost 7 bases, and 10 bases lay in between. Germline V lookup: CDR1 LGHNA, CDR2 YSLEER. The CDR3 is CASSQDWQDEQYF. The DNA of the CDR3 is TGCGCCAGCAGCCAAGATTGGCAGGATGAGCAGTACTTC.

Only a few counts were recorded for this clonotype. The V gene is TRBV13, the J gene TRBJ2-7, with TRBD2 matching 11 bases. The J call may be in error: the DNA end matches TRBJ2-4 better. Germline V CDR1 and CDR2: PRHDT, FYEKMQ (reference sequence). There are 16 residues in the CDR3. The CDR3 loop is CASSPLAGGTKNIQYF. The CDR3 region has the DNA TGTGCCAGCAGTCCTTTAGCGGGAGGGACCAAAAACATTCAGTACTTC.

This clonotype turned up a few times. This chain links TRBV6-6 with TRBJ2-3; 8 bases agree with TRBD2. Germline V gene sequence: CDR1 MNHNY, CDR2 SVGAGI (reference sequence). The CDR3 covers 15 residues. V shed 8 bases, J shed 5 bases, and the junction held 12 bases outside the gene matches. The CDR3 protein is CASCPEREGLDTQYF. CDR3 nucleotide sequence: TGTGCCAGCTGCCCCGAACGGGAGGGTTTAGATACGCAGTATTTT.

The chain couples TRBV10-3 to TRBJ2-1; 10 nucleotides align to TRBD2. Germline loops: CDR1 ENHRY, CDR2 SYGVKD. The CDR3 covers 16 residues. Trimming removed 2 bases from V and 9 bases from J; junction bases left unmatched: 10. CDR3 bases: TGTGCCATCAGTGAGGGAGCGGGAGGGCGAGGGAGTGAGCAGTTCTTC. Protein: CAISEGAGGRGSEQFF.

V usage is TRBV4-1 and J usage is TRBJ2-2; 9 positions match TRBD2. The CDR3 is 15 residues long. From germline, CDR1 is MGHRA and CDR2 YSYEKL. The V and J ends lost 0 bases and 6 bases, in that order; junction bases with no gene match: 2. In DNA, the CDR3 is TGCGCCAGCAGCCAAGAAGGGACTAGCCCCGGGGAGCTGTTTTTT. Residues: CASSQEGTSPGELFF.

This clonotype was detected only a few times. V usage is TRBV20-1 and J usage is TRBJ2-1; D is uncertain. V was trimmed by 0 bases and J by 5 bases, leaving 8 bases between them. The CDR3 is made up of 13 amino acids. Germline CDR1 is DFQATT and CDR2 is SNEGSKA (reference sequence). CDR3 DNA sequence: TGCAGTGCTAGAGATTATCTAAACAATGAGCAGTTCTTC. It specifies CSARDYLNNEQFF.

The J gene is TRBJ1-2, the V gene TRBV28; D might be TRBD1 (6 bases). Germline V gene sequence: CDR1 MDHEN, CDR2 SYDVKM. The length of the CDR3 is 14 residues. V shed 5 bases and J shed 8 bases, with 18 bases lying between them. CDR3 in DNA: TGTGCCAGCAGTCGAGCAGGGGAAGGGCGCGGCTACACCTTC. Its translation is CASSRAGEGRGYTF.

About this clonotype itself: A read error may explain this, as a much larger clone is one base away. This chain's CDR3 is CASSSGRNKETQYF. The CDR3 nucleotides read TGTGCCAGCAGCTCGGGACGGAACAAAGAGACCCAGTACTTC. V and J are TRBV5-5 and TRBJ2-5; D could derive from TRBD1 or TRBD2 (5 bases each). V gave up 3 bases and J gave up 3 bases, with 12 bases separating them. The CDR3 loop spans 14 amino acids. The germline V gene encodes CDR1 SGHKS and CDR2 YYEKEE (reference sequence).

With regard to this clonotype: This may be a read error, as it is one base from a much larger clone. V and J are TRBV12-3 or TRBV12-4 and TRBJ1-2; tentatively, D is TRBD1 (5 bases). V gave up 6 bases and J gave up 0 bases, with 8 bases separating them. The CDR3 consists of 13 residues. The CDR3 protein is CASRETANYGYTF. Here the CDR3 DNA reads TGTGCCAGCAGGGAGACAGCTAACTATGGCTACACCTTC.

The rearrangement uses TRBV4-3 and TRBJ2-7; 8 bases line up with TRBD1. This CDR3 has 15 amino acids. J was trimmed by 3 bases and V by 4 bases; bases with no gene match: 8. Looked up from germline, CDR1 is LGHNA and CDR2 is YSLEER. The DNA of the CDR3 is TGCGCCAGCAGCCGAGATGCCAGGGGGCGCTACGAGCAGTACTTC. Translated: CASSRDARGRYEQYF.

This chain connects TRBV6-2 or TRBV6-3 to TRBJ1-5, with TRBD1 matching 8 bases. The germline gives CDR1 MNHEY, CDR2 SVGEGT. The ends lost 1 base at V and 0 bases at J; junction bases unmatched: 8. The CDR3 contains 18 residues. The CDR3 region has the DNA TGTGCCAGCAGTTACTATTCCGGACAGGGATATAGCAATCAGCCCCAGCATTTT. This codes for CASSYYSGQGYSNQPQHF.

The rearrangement links TRBV20-1 to TRBJ2-1; D is possibly TRBD2 (6 bases). This CDR3 has 15 residues. Germline values: CDR1 DFQATT, CDR2 SNEGSKA (reference sequence). Deletions cut 5 bases from V and 0 bases from J, with 14 bases between. The CDR3 region is CSARPGDPSYNEQFF. The CDR3 DNA sequence: TGCAGTGCTCGACCGGGAGATCCCTCCTACAATGAGCAGTTCTTC.

The chain is built from TRBV5-1 and TRBJ2-1, with a weak D call TRBD1 (6 bases). The germline V gene encodes CDR1 SGHRS and CDR2 YFSETQ. The CDR3 contains 14 residues. Trimming removed 3 bases at V and 7 bases at J, with 14 bases between. The CDR3 region has the DNA TGCGCCAGCAGCTCACGACAGGCTTGGAATGAGCAGTTCTTC. Protein sequence: CASSSRQAWNEQFF.

V gene TRBV4-3 combines with J gene TRBJ2-5, with D unresolved. Germline lookup yields CDR1 LGHNA and CDR2 YSLEER. This CDR3 has 16 amino acids. V was cut by 1 base and J by 2 bases, with 14 bases left in between. The CDR3 loop is CASSQVLDKAQETQYF. CDR3 DNA: TGCGCCAGCAGCCAAGTGTTAGACAAGGCGCAAGAGACCCAGTACTTC.